This section outlines one T cell receptor beta chain sequence together with its context. The antigen remains undetermined. This sample stems from a study of cytomegalovirus exposure and HLA in healthy donors. Study outcomes and limitations: Cytomegalovirus-associated TCR beta chains were listed, numbering under 200. Cytomegalovirus status, reportedly, was diagnosed with high specificity and sensitivity by the classifier.

TCRdb keeps only in-frame clones here, not all; method: immunoSEQ multiplex PCR. The table shows some 80,000 clones, with 90% to 95% occurring only once. The germline CDR1 and CDR2 sequences are LNHDA and SQIVND (reference sequence). The CDR3 has 15 amino acids. Between the trimmed V and J ends, which lost 6 bases and 6 bases, there was a span of 21 bases. The rearrangement links TRBV19 to TRBJ2-7; a possible D gene is TRBD2 (5 bases). The sequenced sample consisted of PBMCs. The clonotype comes from a woman in her late teens or twenties in good health and CMV-seronegative. CDR3 residues: CASSPRRSTSGEQYF. DNA of the CDR3: TGTGCCAGTAGCCCACGGAGGTCGACCTCCGGCGAGCAGTACTTC.